These T cell receptor beta chains were read from a single sample in a study of blood T cell repertoires in COVID-19. TCRdb's table, derived via immunoSEQ multiplex PCR, lists solely in-frame clones and lacks some. The sample yields 250,000 or so clones, about nine tenths seen once. Sequences were obtained from peripheral blood. The receptors shown here come from a woman in her 40s who had recovered from COVID-19. Both conserved end residues are part of each CDR3. The D gene is left open where the match is weak. The listing skips clone size in some rows; elsewhere it reads once, few, many or a size class.

size: few
J: TRBJ2-3
D: -
V: TRBV21-1
DNA: TGTGCCAGCAGCAAGGCCTCGGGGTCCTCAGATACGCAGTATTTT
CDR3: CASSKASGSSDTQYF

size: -
J: TRBJ2-7
D: -
V: TRBV6-4
DNA: TGTGCCAGCAGTGCTGAGGCCGGCTACGAGCAGTACTTC
CDR3: CASSAEAGYEQYF

size: -
J: TRBJ1-4
D: -
V: TRBV3-1/TRBV3-2
DNA: TGTGCCAGCAGCCGCCGGACGGACGGGGGGGGAGGCGAAAAACTGTTTTTT
CDR3: CASSRRTDGGGGEKLFF

size: once
J: TRBJ2-7
D: TRBD1
V: TRBV5-4
DNA: TGTGCCAGCACCCCGGGACAGGGGGCCTACGAGCAGTACTTC
CDR3: CASTPGQGAYEQYF

size: -
J: TRBJ2-2
D: TRBD2
V: TRBV10-3
DNA: TGTGCCATCAGCGGACTAGCGGGAAGGGGGACCGGGGAGCTGTTTTTT
CDR3: CAISGLAGRGTGELFF

size: -
J: TRBJ2-2
D: TRBD2
V: TRBV5-1
DNA: TGCGCCAGCAGCCCGGAGCGGGGGAGGACCGGGGAGCTGTTTTTT
CDR3: CASSPERGRTGELFF

size: -
J: TRBJ2-3
D: TRBD2
V: TRBV4-1
DNA: TGCGCCAGCAGCCCAATAGCGGGAGGGCCGGGAGATACGCAGTATTTT
CDR3: CASSPIAGGPGDTQYF

size: -
J: TRBJ2-7
D: TRBD2
V: TRBV18
DNA: TGTGCCAGCTCGCCTACTAGCGGGAGTCCCTACGAGCAGTACTTC
CDR3: CASSPTSGSPYEQYF

size: -
J: TRBJ1-5
D: TRBD1
V: TRBV9
DNA: TGTGCCAGCAGCGCGGGACAGATGAATCAGCCCCAGCATTTT
CDR3: CASSAGQMNQPQHF

size: -
J: TRBJ2-2
D: TRBD2
V: TRBV19
DNA: TGTGCCAGTAGGAACCCCGCGGGAGGGGATACCGGGGAGCTGTTTTTT
CDR3: CASRNPAGGDTGELFF

size: few
J: TRBJ2-2
D: TRBD2
V: TRBV6-5
DNA: TGTGCCAGCAGTTACCGCGGGAGCCCCACCGGGGAGCTGTTTTTT
CDR3: CASSYRGSPTGELFF

size: -
J: TRBJ1-1
D: -
V: TRBV2
DNA: TGTGCCAGCAGGGACAGCCTCACTGAAGCTTTCTTT
CDR3: CASRDSLTEAFF

size: -
J: TRBJ2-7
D: -
V: TRBV3-1/TRBV3-2
DNA: TGTGCCAGCAGCCACCCCCGAGACGAGCAGTACTTC
CDR3: CASSHPRDEQYF

size: -
J: TRBJ1-4
D: -
V: TRBV18
DNA: TGTGCCAGCTCACCGGGACACAATGAAAAACTGTTTTTT
CDR3: CASSPGHNEKLFF

size: -
J: TRBJ2-1
D: TRBD2
V: TRBV6-6
DNA: TGTGCCAGCAGTCGAATGTCGGGACTAGCGGGAGGTCCCTACAATGAGCAGTTCTTC
CDR3: CASSRMSGLAGGPYNEQFF

size: -
J: TRBJ2-7
D: -
V: TRBV7-9
DNA: TGTGCCAGCAGCTCATATCCAGCCTACGAGCAGTACTTC
CDR3: CASSSYPAYEQYF

size: -
J: TRBJ2-7
D: TRBD2
V: TRBV7-8
DNA: TGTGCCAGCAGCGACGGACTAGCGGTCTCCTACGAGCAGTACTTC
CDR3: CASSDGLAVSYEQYF

size: -
J: TRBJ2-7
D: -
V: TRBV19
DNA: TGTGCCAGTAGCATTTCTGACGGGAGTCCTTACGAGCAGTACTTC
CDR3: CASSISDGSPYEQYF

size: -
J: TRBJ2-5
D: -
V: TRBV9
DNA: TGTGCCAGCAGCGTAGGTGTCAGTGAAGAGACCCAGTACTTC
CDR3: CASSVGVSEETQYF

size: -
J: TRBJ2-7
D: -
V: TRBV25-1
DNA: TGTGCCAGCAGTGGGTGGGGGGAGGATTTCTACGAGCAGTACTTC
CDR3: CASSGWGEDFYEQYF

size: -
J: TRBJ2-2
D: TRBD2
V: TRBV5-5
DNA: TGTGCCAGCAGCCCCCTCCCAGCGGGGTCGAACACCGGGGAGCTGTTTTTT
CDR3: CASSPLPAGSNTGELFF

size: -
J: TRBJ2-7
D: TRBD1
V: TRBV11-3
DNA: TGTGCCAGCAGCCTAGGGCGGGGGACAGGGGCCTACGAGCAGTACTTC
CDR3: CASSLGRGTGAYEQYF

size: -
J: TRBJ1-1
D: -
V: TRBV7-8
DNA: TGTGCCAGCAGCACCCAGACAGTGGTGAACACTGAAGCTTTCTTT
CDR3: CASSTQTVVNTEAFF

size: -
J: TRBJ2-5
D: -
V: TRBV2
DNA: TGTGCCAGCAGTGACTCAACATCGTGGACCCAGTACTTC
CDR3: CASSDSTSWTQYF

size: -
J: TRBJ2-1
D: -
V: TRBV7-2
DNA: TGTGCCAGCAGCTTAGCAGCGGACCTATACAATGAGCAGTTCTTC
CDR3: CASSLAADLYNEQFF

size: -
J: TRBJ1-4
D: -
V: TRBV27
DNA: TGTGCCAGCAGTTCTTATACCAGGGGAGGGGGAATTGAAAAACTGTTTTTT
CDR3: CASSSYTRGGGIEKLFF

size: -
J: TRBJ1-1
D: -
V: TRBV6-5
DNA: TGTGCCAGCATGGGGTCGAAGGGGTGGGGCACTGAAGCTTTCTTT
CDR3: CASMGSKGWGTEAFF

size: -
J: TRBJ2-5
D: -
V: TRBV27
DNA: TGTGCCAGCAGTTTACTAGAGACCCAGTACTTC
CDR3: CASSLLETQYF

size: -
J: TRBJ1-2
D: -
V: TRBV4-1
DNA: TGCGCCAGCAGCCGCGCGGATTCCAACTATGGCTACACCTTC
CDR3: CASSRADSNYGYTF

size: once
J: TRBJ1-3
D: -
V: TRBV10-3
DNA: TGTGCCATCAGAACGGACACCGGCTCTGGAAACACCATATATTTT
CDR3: CAIRTDTGSGNTIYF

size: -
J: TRBJ1-1
D: -
V: TRBV6-5
DNA: TGTGCCAGCAGGGGGGCTACAGGGACCCCTGAAGCTTTCTTT
CDR3: CASRGATGTPEAFF